Each of the 25 T cell receptor beta chains below was sequenced from the same sample in a study of blood T cell repertoires in COVID-19. Sequencing used immunoSEQ multiplex PCR; TCRdb keeps in-frame clones, though not all of them. The repertoire has a few hundred thousand clones, more than 80% of them found once; the top ten carry about 1.1%. Sequencing was performed on PBMCs or T cells enriched from blood (not recorded which). Source of these receptors: a man between 25 and 39 years old who had recovered from COVID-19.

The V gene is TRBV10-3, the J gene TRBJ2-7; D might be TRBD1 (6 bases). CDR3 size: 15 residues. Germline V CDR1 and CDR2: ENHRY, SYGVKD. V lost 6 bases to trimming and J lost 1 base, with 16 bases between them. This CDR3 is CAIRDSSTDSYEQYF. The DNA of the CDR3 is TGTGCCATCAGGGACAGTTCCACTGATTCCTACGAGCAGTACTTC.

The chain joins TRBV27 to TRBJ2-7; D unresolved. Germline assignment: CDR1 MNHEY and CDR2 SMNVEV (reference sequence). The germline V and J ends were trimmed by 3 bases and 7 bases, with 7 bases remaining between them. The CDR3 totals 11 residues. The CDR3 here is CASSLGTEQYF. The CDR3, as DNA: TGTGCCAGCAGTTTGGGCACAGAGCAGTACTTC.

The chain carries TRBV18 and TRBJ2-1, with D perhaps TRBD2 (6 bases). CDR1 and CDR2 from the germline V gene are KGHSH and LQKENI. This CDR3 has 15 amino acids. Trimming shortened V by 3 bases and J by 10 bases, and 19 bases separated the two germline ends. The DNA of the CDR3 is TGTGCCAGCTCACCGGCCGGAGGCACTGGAGGGGAGCAGTTCTTC. Protein: CASSPAGGTGGEQFF.

This chain uses TRBV27 with TRBJ1-5, with 8 bases lining up with TRBD1. This CDR3 spans 18 amino acids. J lost 0 bases, V lost 1 base, and 8 bases had no gene match. Germline lookup yields CDR1 MNHEY and CDR2 SMNVEV (reference sequence). CDR3 bases: TGTGCCAGCAGTTTATACGGACAGGGAAGAAATAGCAATCAGCCCCAGCATTTT. This encodes CASSLYGQGRNSNQPQHF.

V is TRBV4-1 and J is TRBJ2-6; D may be TRBD1 (6 bases). Germline CDR1 and CDR2: MGHRA and YSYEKL. The CDR3 is 15 residues long. Trimming left V 5 bases short and J 2 bases short, with 10 bases between. This CDR3 reads CASSVQGAGANVLTF. The CDR3 region has the DNA TGCGCCAGCAGCGTACAGGGTGCTGGGGCCAACGTCCTGACTTTC.

This chain connects TRBV7-9 to TRBJ1-2; D is ambiguous. This CDR3 is built from 15 residues. Germline V gives CDR1 SEHNR, CDR2 FQNEAQ (reference sequence). The V and J ends lost 0 bases and 4 bases respectively, with 12 bases between them. This CDR3 is CASSLAEGLPYGYTF. CDR3 bases: TGTGCCAGCAGCTTAGCGGAGGGTCTACCCTATGGCTACACCTTC.

The chain carries TRBV3-1 (or the pseudogene TRBV3-2) and TRBJ2-2; 11 bases map to TRBD2. The CDR3 length is 16 residues. The germline V gene encodes CDR1 LGHDT and CDR2 YNNKEL (reference sequence). With V trimmed by 4 bases and J by 7 bases, 8 bases remained unmatched. In DNA form, the CDR3 reads TGTGCCAGCAGCCCACGTAGCGGGAGGGCCGTCGGGGAGCTGTTTTTT. Its translation is CASSPRSGRAVGELFF.

The rearrangement joins TRBV7-3 to TRBJ2-1; 8 nucleotides agree with TRBD2. The CDR3 extends over 16 amino acids. V dropped 0 bases and J dropped 2; count of bases not matched to a gene: 3. In germline, CDR1 is SGHTA, CDR2 FQGTGA. The CDR3 DNA sequence: TGTGCCAGCAGCTTAACTAGCGGGATGGCCTACAATGAGCAGTTCTTC. Translation gives CASSLTSGMAYNEQFF.

CDR3 region: CASSQDRQQPQHF. CDR3 DNA: TGTGCCAGCAGCCAAGACAGGCAGCAGCCCCAGCATTTT. The rearrangement joins TRBV3-1 (or the pseudogene TRBV3-2) to TRBJ1-5; D is unresolved. Germline CDR1 and CDR2: LGHDT and YNNKEL (reference sequence). The CDR3 spans 13 residues. The V end was cut by 0 bases, the J end by 7 bases, with 7 bases between.

The gene calls are TRBV7-6 and TRBJ2-7, with TRBD1 matching over 7 bases. The germline CDR1 and CDR2 sequences are SGHVS and FNYEAQ. Trimming at V came to 6 bases and at J to 3 bases, leaving 14 bases not matched to a gene. The CDR3 spans 16 residues. This CDR3 is CASSFRQGVRSYEQYF. The DNA for the CDR3 is TGTGCCAGCAGTTTTCGTCAGGGGGTTAGGAGCTACGAGCAGTACTTC.

V is TRBV28 and J is TRBJ2-3; weak D call: TRBD2 (5 bases). Germline CDR1 MDHEN, CDR2 SYDVKM. The length of the CDR3 is 13 residues. Trimming removed 8 bases from V and 1 base from J, with 10 bases in between. CDR3 sequence: CASPDSRTDTQYF. CDR3 sequence (DNA): TGTGCCAGCCCGGACTCGCGCACAGATACGCAGTATTTT.

The J gene is TRBJ2-1, the V gene TRBV30, with TRBD2 identical over 7 bases. Germline V gene lookup returns CDR1 GTSNPN and CDR2 SVGIG (reference sequence). Trimming removed 4 bases from V and 6 bases from J; junction bases left unmatched: 15. The CDR3 is 16 residues long. The CDR3 DNA sequence: TGTGCCTGGACCCCAATAGGGCTAGCGGAGATCAATGAGCAGTTCTTC. Translating gives CAWTPIGLAEINEQFF.

In this sample, this clone turned up a few times. The CDR3 DNA reads TGCGCCAGCACGAGACTAGCGGGGGTGAATGAGCAGTTCTTC. Protein product: CASTRLAGVNEQFF. The chain employs TRBV5-1 and TRBJ2-1, with 12 bases fitting TRBD2. V was clipped by 6 bases and J by 7 bases; unmatched bases: 5. Germline lookup yields CDR1 SGHRS and CDR2 YFSETQ. This CDR3 region has 14 residues.

The V call is TRBV27, the J call TRBJ1-6; D possibly corresponds to TRBD1 (5 bases). The germline V gene encodes CDR1 MNHEY and CDR2 SMNVEV (reference sequence). V shed 6 bases and J shed 0 bases, with 6 bases lying between them. The CDR3 has 14 amino acids. The CDR3 sequence is CASRDNSYNSPLHF. The CDR3 nucleotides read TGTGCCAGCAGGGACAACTCCTATAATTCACCCCTCCACTTT.

The chain carries TRBV13 and TRBJ1-2; D remains ambiguous. The CDR3 extends over 16 amino acids. CDR1 is PRHDT and CDR2 is FYEKMQ in the germline V gene (reference sequence). Trimming cost V 1 base and J 3 bases, with 15 bases left between them. The CDR3 is CASSLALGERHYGYTF. CDR3 DNA sequence: TGTGCCAGCAGCTTAGCCCTTGGGGAGCGCCACTATGGCTACACCTTC.

The chain recombines TRBV18 with TRBJ1-3; D is unclear. This CDR3 is built from 16 residues. Germline-derived CDR1 and CDR2 are KGHSH and LQKENI. V was cut by 4 bases and J by 1 base, with 14 bases left in between. This CDR3 is CASSLAVGESGNTIYF. CDR3 DNA sequence: TGTGCCAGCTCACTCGCGGTCGGAGAATCTGGAAACACCATATATTTT.

CDR3 region: CASSVEGGHYGYTF. The CDR3 bases are TGTGCCAGCAGCGTGGAGGGAGGGCACTATGGCTACACCTTC. This rearrangement joins TRBV5-6 to TRBJ1-2; D is ambiguous. This CDR3 spans 14 amino acids. The V end lost 4 bases, the J end lost 3 bases, and 13 bases lay between the germline ends. Germline loops: CDR1 SGHDT, CDR2 YYEEEE. The full variable domain, completed using reference TRBV5-6 and TRBJ1-2, is DAGVTQSPTHLIKTRGQQVTLRCSPKSGHDTVSWYQQALGQGPQFIFQYYEEEERQRGNFPDRFSGHQFPNYSSELNVNALLLGDSALYLCASSVEGGHYGYTFGSGTRLTVV.

This CDR3 reads CASSSGGAGPNEQFF. CDR3 bases: TGTGCCAGCAGCTCGGGGGGGGCGGGACCAAATGAGCAGTTCTTC. The chain uses TRBV5-4 and TRBJ2-1; TRBD2 agrees at 8 bases. Germline CDR1 reads SGHNT; CDR2 reads YYREEE (reference sequence). This CDR3 is built from 15 residues. V was pared by 3 bases and J by 7 bases, with 9 bases of the junction left unmatched.

Comments on this clone: Within the sample, other DNA sequences also encode this same CDR3. The chain is built from TRBV28 and TRBJ1-1; a possible D gene is TRBD1 (5 bases). CDR3 size: 13 residues. Germline CDR1 and CDR2: MDHEN and SYDVKM. Trimming removed 6 bases from V and 0 bases from J, with 8 bases in between. CDR3 sequence (DNA): TGTGCCAGCAGGGGGGGACTGAACACTGAAGCTTTCTTT. It specifies CASRGGLNTEAFF.

The rearrangement joins TRBV7-3 to TRBJ2-2; 7 nucleotides agree with TRBD1. Germline V gene lookup returns CDR1 SGHTA and CDR2 FQGTGA. The junction had 22 bases not matched to a gene; V was cut back by 5 bases and J by 7 bases. There are 19 residues in the CDR3. CDR3 residues: CASSPYDLPGQSIGGELFF. Here the CDR3 DNA reads TGTGCCAGCAGCCCATACGACCTCCCGGGACAGTCCATTGGCGGGGAGCTGTTTTTT.

The chain links TRBV18 to TRBJ2-7, with D possibly being TRBD2 (6 bases). This CDR3 comprises 14 residues. From germline, CDR1 is KGHSH and CDR2 LQKENI. The V and J ends lost 3 bases and 5 bases respectively, with 14 bases between them. CDR3 loop: CASSPRLRDDEQYF. DNA for the CDR3: TGTGCCAGCTCACCGCGGCTGCGGGACGACGAGCAGTACTTC.

This chain links TRBV2 with TRBJ2-7; TRBD2 matches at 10 bases. Looked up from germline, CDR1 is SNHLY and CDR2 is FYNNEI. The CDR3 runs 15 residues. With 8 bases clipped from V and 5 bases from J, the junction kept 12 bases outside the gene matches. The CDR3 DNA reads as TGTGCCAGCGCTCCTGAGGGACTAGCGCTCCACGAGCAGTACTTC. This encodes CASAPEGLALHEQYF.

The table lists this clone with a few counts. The chain is built from TRBV10-3 and TRBJ2-2; possible D gene TRBD1, 7 bases. V was shortened by 6 bases and J by 1 base, with 15 bases between the two germline ends. This CDR3 region has 16 residues. The V gene's germline CDR1 is ENHRY and CDR2 SYGVKD. The CDR3 nucleotides are TGTGCCATCAGCAGAACAGGGGACTTGAACACCGGGGAGCTGTTTTTT. It encodes CAISRTGDLNTGELFF.

This rearrangement joins TRBV29-1 to TRBJ2-1, with 10 bases that match TRBD1. With 1 base clipped from V and 2 bases from J, the junction kept 2 bases outside the gene matches. The length of the CDR3 is 15 residues. Germline loops: CDR1 SQVTM, CDR2 ANQGSEA. CDR3 sequence: CSVEGGQGAYNEQFF. CDR3 in DNA: TGCAGCGTTGAAGGTGGACAGGGGGCCTACAATGAGCAGTTCTTC.

The rearrangement joins TRBV28 to TRBJ2-7; 9 nucleotides line up with TRBD1. Unmatched junction bases numbered 8, after V lost 7 bases and J lost 1 base. Germline assignment: CDR1 MDHEN and CDR2 SYDVKM. This CDR3 comprises 15 residues. CDR3 coding DNA: TGTGCCAGCACCACTGCGGGACAGGGTTCCTACGAGCAGTACTTC. Translation: CASTTAGQGSYEQYF.